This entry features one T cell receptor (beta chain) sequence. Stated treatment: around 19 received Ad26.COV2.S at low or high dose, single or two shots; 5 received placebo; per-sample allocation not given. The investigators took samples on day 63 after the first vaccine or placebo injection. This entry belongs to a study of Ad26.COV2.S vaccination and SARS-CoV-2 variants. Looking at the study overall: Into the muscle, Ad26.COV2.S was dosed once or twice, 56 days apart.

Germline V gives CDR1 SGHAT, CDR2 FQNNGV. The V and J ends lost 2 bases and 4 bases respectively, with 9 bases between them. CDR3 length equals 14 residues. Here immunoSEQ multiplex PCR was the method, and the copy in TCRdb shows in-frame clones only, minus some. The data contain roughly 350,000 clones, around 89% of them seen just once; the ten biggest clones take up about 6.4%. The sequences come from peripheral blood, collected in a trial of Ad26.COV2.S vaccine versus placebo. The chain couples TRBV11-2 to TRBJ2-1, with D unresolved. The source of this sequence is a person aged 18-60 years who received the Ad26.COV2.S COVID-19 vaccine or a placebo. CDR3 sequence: CASSLRSVYNEQFF. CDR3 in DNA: TGTGCCAGCAGCTTAAGGTCGGTTTACAATGAGCAGTTCTTC.